This entry lists 17 T cell receptor beta chains sequenced from one sample in a study of monozygotic twins with inflammatory bowel disease. From the 5' RACE reads, TCRdb lists one entry per CDR3 protein and no DNA. In total, the table holds 88,000 or so distinct CDR3 sequences. Sequenced: blood. The receptors stem from a human donor with ulcerative colitis or Crohn's disease, or a healthy co-twin of an affected twin (not recorded which).

The chain links TRBV20-1 to TRBJ2-1; TCRdb picks TRBD2, but there is no DNA to check that call. Germline-derived CDR1 and CDR2 are DFQATT and SNEGSKA (reference sequence). The CDR3 loop spans 15 amino acids. CDR3 amino acids: CSAQGNAGRHNEQFF.

The chain joins TRBV5-1 to TRBJ1-1; there is no DNA to check the TCRdb D call of TRBD1. Germline lookup yields CDR1 SGHRS and CDR2 YFSETQ. This CDR3 comprises 14 residues. CDR3 sequence: CASSLDQGDPEAFF.

The chain joins TRBV7-9 to TRBJ2-7; TCRdb calls TRBD1, which cannot be checked without DNA. The CDR3 contains 15 residues. Germline CDR1 SEHNR, CDR2 FQNEAQ (reference sequence). The CDR3 reads CASSLDRGPLYEQYF.

The chain uses TRBV7-2 and TRBJ1-5. The CDR3 is made up of 16 amino acids. In germline, CDR1 is SGHTA, CDR2 FQGNSA. The CDR3 sequence is CASSPRGGADNQPQHF.

This chain connects TRBV7-8 to TRBJ1-3. The germline gives CDR1 SGHVS, CDR2 FQNEAQ. The CDR3 has 12 residues. The CDR3 loop is CASSLMLNTIYF.

V gene TRBV3-1 combines with J gene TRBJ2-7. The CDR3 totals 11 residues. In germline, CDR1 is LGHDT, CDR2 YNNKEL (reference sequence). CDR3 protein: CASSRSYEQYF.

The rearrangement links TRBV20-1 to TRBJ2-4; TCRdb's D call, TRBD2, is unchecked because there is no DNA. This CDR3 spans 16 amino acids. Per the germline V gene, CDR1 is DFQATT and CDR2 is SNEGSKA (reference sequence). The CDR3 spells CSAIVTPELRMNIQYF.

This chain links TRBV20-1 with TRBJ1-2; TCRdb lists TRBD1, though no DNA is available to test this call. The CDR3 extends over 15 amino acids. CDR1 DFQATT and CDR2 SNEGSKA come from the germline V gene (reference sequence). This CDR3 reads CSARDWAGAQNGYTF.

CDR3 amino acids: CAISASGPPRVNTEAFF. The chain combines TRBV10-3 with TRBJ1-1; without DNA, the TCRdb call of TRBD1 cannot be checked. Germline values: CDR1 ENHRY, CDR2 SYGVKD. The CDR3 totals 17 residues.

The chain is built from TRBV29-1 and TRBJ2-7; TCRdb's assignment of TRBD1 cannot be checked, as there is no DNA. The germline V gene encodes CDR1 SQVTM and CDR2 ANQGSEA. The length of the CDR3 is 13 residues. The CDR3 reads CSARGDRQYEQYF.

The gene calls are TRBV5-4 and TRBJ2-1; absent DNA, TCRdb's TRBD1 call cannot be checked. CDR3 size: 15 residues. Germline-derived CDR1 and CDR2 are SGHNT and YYREEE (reference sequence). CDR3 in amino acids: CASSPIVGGGNEQFF.

The V and J genes are TRBV11-2 and TRBJ1-1. The CDR3 totals 15 residues. Germline assignment: CDR1 SGHAT and CDR2 FQNNGV. The CDR3 region is CASSLDSSMNTEAFF. Full variable domain (rest looked up from reference TRBV11-2 and TRBJ1-1): EAGVAQSPRYKIIEKRQSVAFWCNPISGHATLYWYQQILGQGPKLLIQFQNNGVVDDSQLPKDRFSAERLKGVDSTLKIQPAKLEDSAVYLCASSLDSSMNTEAFFGQGTRLTVV.

The V call is TRBV6-1, the J call TRBJ2-7; the TCRdb call, TRBD2, lacks DNA for checking. Germline CDR1 reads MNHNS; CDR2 reads SASEGT. This CDR3 contains 15 residues. The CDR3 region is CASKSWSSLSYEQYF.

This sequence joins TRBV6-1 and TRBJ1-1; the D gene TCRdb calls, TRBD1, cannot be checked with no DNA. Germline V gene lookup returns CDR1 MNHNS and CDR2 SASEGT. The CDR3 totals 16 residues. The CDR3 spells CAGRLRHGRLNTEAFF.

The chain carries TRBV20-1 and TRBJ1-1. Looked up from germline, CDR1 is DFQATT and CDR2 is SNEGSKA (reference sequence). The CDR3 is made up of 15 amino acids. This CDR3 is CSARGGGSANTEAFF.

The chain couples TRBV6-5 to TRBJ1-5; without DNA, the TCRdb call of TRBD1 cannot be checked. The germline CDR1 and CDR2 sequences are MNHEY and SVGAGI. This CDR3 spans 15 amino acids. The CDR3 spells CASSSGTGPNQPQHF.

The rearrangement uses TRBV6-1 and TRBJ2-1; TCRdb lists TRBD2, though no DNA is available to test this call. CDR3 size: 12 residues. Per germline, CDR1 MNHNS and CDR2 SASEGT. The CDR3 protein is CASSETNNEQFF.